These 22 T cell receptor beta chains originate from one sample sequenced in a study of beta chain features in type 1 diabetes. Reverse transcribing all isolated RNA meant expressed TCRB transcripts were sequenced. The assay was immunoSEQ multiplex PCR, and TCRdb's table has in-frame clones only and misses some. The sample contains roughly 610,000 clones, less than 20% of which appear only once. The sample comprised naive CD4+ T cells from blood. The receptors stem from a young man in good health.

V usage is TRBV9 and J usage is TRBJ2-2; 10 nucleotides align to TRBD2. CDR1 SGDLS and CDR2 YYNGEE come from the germline V gene. The J segment lost 5 bases and the V segment lost 0 bases, leaving 1 base of the junction unmatched. The CDR3 length is 15 residues. This CDR3 reads CASSVASGRTGELFF. In nucleotides, the CDR3 is TGTGCCAGCAGCGTAGCTAGCGGGAGAACCGGGGAGCTGTTTTTT.

In this sample, this clone turned up a few times. The V call is TRBV7-3, the J call TRBJ2-2; 13 nucleotides agree with TRBD2. The trim removed 5 bases at V and 4 bases at J, leaving 10 bases unmatched. Germline V gene lookup returns CDR1 SGHTA and CDR2 FQGTGA. This CDR3 spans 18 amino acids. Written as DNA, the CDR3 is TGTGCCAGCAGCCGGGGACTAGCGGGAACCTCGGGCACCGGGGAGCTGTTTTTT. It codes for CASSRGLAGTSGTGELFF.

This chain uses TRBV4-1 with TRBJ2-2; D possibly corresponds to TRBD2 (6 bases). Germline CDR1 is MGHRA and CDR2 is YSYEKL. CDR3 length: 15 residues. Between the trimmed V and J ends, which lost 3 bases and 4 bases, there was a span of 12 bases. The chain's CDR3 is CASSQFGLPTGELFF. The CDR3 nucleotides are TGCGCCAGCAGCCAGTTCGGACTACCCACCGGGGAGCTGTTTTTT.

This chain links TRBV7-9 with TRBJ1-2; 8 bases line up with TRBD1. Per germline, CDR1 SEHNR and CDR2 FQNEAQ (reference sequence). V lost 5 bases and J lost 4; bases outside the gene matches: 6. This CDR3 has 14 residues. CDR3 nucleotide sequence: TGTGCCAGCAGCCCTCGGACAGGGTCCTATGGCTACACCTTC. The encoded protein is CASSPRTGSYGYTF.

V usage is TRBV6-1 and J usage is TRBJ1-2; TRBD1 might be the D (5 bases). Germline V CDR1 and CDR2: MNHNS, SASEGT. This CDR3 contains 15 residues. The ends were cut back, 0 bases at V and 4 bases at J, with 12 bases in the middle. The CDR3 DNA is TGTGCCAGCAGTGAAGCCCAACAGGTCGGCTATGGCTACACCTTC. Encoded protein: CASSEAQQVGYGYTF.

This chain uses TRBV7-2 with TRBJ1-4; D perhaps matches TRBD1 (5 bases). Germline loops: CDR1 SGHTA, CDR2 FQGNSA. CDR3 length equals 16 residues. Trimming pared 5 bases from V and 4 bases from J, leaving 17 bases between. The CDR3 here is CASSPGRRGHNEKLFF. CDR3 DNA: TGTGCCAGCAGCCCAGGAAGGAGGGGCCATAATGAAAAACTGTTTTTT.

This clone was counted between two and nine times. V and J are TRBV2 and TRBJ2-1, with TRBD2 matching 7 bases. Per the germline V gene, CDR1 is SNHLY and CDR2 is FYNNEI. V trimming: 8 bases; J trimming: 10 bases; junction bases outside the gene matches: 11. The CDR3 loop spans 13 amino acids. CDR3 nucleotide sequence: TGTGCCAGCCGAATGCGGGAGAAGGGCGAGCAGTTCTTC. Its translation: CASRMREKGEQFF.

This clone was counted between two and nine times. The CDR3 loop is CASSIGLAVDTQYF. The CDR3 nucleotides are TGTGCCAGTAGTATTGGGCTAGCGGTAGATACGCAGTATTTT. The rearrangement joins TRBV19 to TRBJ2-3; 7 bases align to TRBD2. CDR1 and CDR2 (germline): LNHDA, SQIVND (reference sequence). With 3 bases clipped from V and 5 bases from J, the junction kept 5 bases outside the gene matches. The CDR3 loop spans 14 amino acids.

V usage is TRBV6-1 and J usage is TRBJ2-7; D is possibly TRBD1 (6 bases). This CDR3 has 13 residues. Germline CDR1 MNHNS, CDR2 SASEGT. V lost 4 bases and J 4 bases, leaving 11 bases between the germline ends. The DNA of the CDR3 is TGTGCCAGCAGTGTCGGGACACGATACGAGCAGTACTTC. Residues: CASSVGTRYEQYF.

This clone has more than one count but fewer than ten. The rearrangement joins TRBV18 to TRBJ1-1; TRBD1 matches 10 bases. From germline, CDR1 is KGHSH and CDR2 LQKENI. Unmatched junction bases numbered 4, after V lost 5 bases and J lost 1 base. The CDR3 has 15 amino acids. The CDR3, as DNA: TGTGCCAGCTCAGCCGGGACAGGGGCGAACACTGAAGCTTTCTTT. Amino acids: CASSAGTGANTEAFF. Combining the CDR3 with reference TRBV18 and TRBJ1-1 gives the whole variable domain NAGVMQNPRHLVRRRGQEARLRCSPMKGHSHVYWYRQLPEEGLKFMVYLQKENIIDESGMPKERFSAEFPKEGPSILRIQQVVRGDSAAYFCASSAGTGANTEAFFGQGTRLTVV.

This clone was counted only a few times. The CDR3 loop reads CASSSRLSGRHEQFF. The CDR3 DNA reads as TGTGCCAGCAGCTCCCGTCTTAGCGGGAGGCATGAGCAGTTCTTC. The chain combines TRBV11-1 with TRBJ2-1; TRBD2 agrees at 10 bases. Germline V gives CDR1 SGHAT, CDR2 FQDESV (reference sequence). The CDR3 sequence is 15 residues long. J gave up 8 bases and V 4 bases, and 8 bases lay outside the gene matches.

The V and J genes are TRBV5-4 and TRBJ2-5; 9 bases are shared with TRBD2. V shed 4 bases and J 4 bases; nucleotides not matched to a gene: 8. CDR1 is SGHNT, CDR2 YYREEE, per germline (reference sequence). This CDR3 spans 15 amino acids. The CDR3 is CASSGPSGASETQYF. The CDR3 region has the DNA TGTGCCAGCAGCGGCCCTAGCGGGGCCTCAGAGACCCAGTACTTC.

The count of this clone is one. The chain recombines TRBV28 with TRBJ1-2; the D gene is possibly TRBD1 (5 bases). V gave up 5 bases and J gave up 4 bases, with 23 bases separating them. The CDR3 is made up of 17 amino acids. Germline V gene data show CDR1 as MDHEN and CDR2 as SYDVKM. The CDR3 is CASSAPGLGVRFYGYTF. CDR3 sequence (DNA): TGTGCCAGCAGTGCCCCGGGGTTGGGGGTGAGGTTCTATGGCTACACCTTC.

The chain combines TRBV4-3 with TRBJ2-6; perhaps TRBD2 as D (5 bases). This CDR3 has 18 residues. Trimming took off 1 base at V and 3 bases at J, with 16 bases between the two ends. Looked up from germline, CDR1 is LGHNA and CDR2 is YSLEER. CDR3 DNA: TGCGCCAGCAGCCAAGGCTATCGAGAGAGGGTTGGGGCCAACGTCCTGACTTTC. Residues: CASSQGYRERVGANVLTF.

This clone came up a few times. The genes are TRBV10-3 and TRBJ1-2; D possibly corresponds to TRBD1 (6 bases). The CDR3 totals 13 residues. V was cut by 3 bases and J by 8 bases, with 13 bases left in between. Germline loops: CDR1 ENHRY, CDR2 SYGVKD. The CDR3 here is CAISEQGVEGYTF. The CDR3 bases are TGTGCCATCAGTGAACAGGGTGTTGAAGGCTACACCTTC.

The chain uses TRBV27 and TRBJ2-6; D remains ambiguous. Germline assignment: CDR1 MNHEY and CDR2 SMNVEV (reference sequence). Deletions cut 1 base from V and 0 bases from J, with 4 bases between. The CDR3 totals 15 residues. CDR3 region: CASSLWTSGANVLTF. The CDR3 DNA follows: TGTGCCAGCAGTTTATGGACCTCTGGGGCCAACGTCCTGACTTTC.

This chain connects TRBV19 to TRBJ1-5; D call uncertain. This CDR3 is 14 amino acids long. CDR1 LNHDA and CDR2 SQIVND come from the germline V gene (reference sequence). Between the trimmed V and J ends, which lost 3 bases and 3 bases, there was a span of 9 bases. The CDR3 DNA sequence: TGTGCCAGTAGTATCCTGGGCCCCAATCAGCCCCAGCATTTT. Residues: CASSILGPNQPQHF.

This clone was counted between two and nine times. The rearrangement uses TRBV9 and TRBJ2-3, with TRBD2 matching 10 bases. Germline CDR1 is SGDLS and CDR2 is YYNGEE. This CDR3 spans 16 amino acids. The ends lost 4 bases at V and 0 bases at J; junction bases unmatched: 5. The CDR3 here is CASSPGTSASTDTQYF. The CDR3 DNA follows: TGTGCCAGCAGCCCGGGGACTAGCGCGAGCACAGATACGCAGTATTTT.

The chain employs TRBV9 and TRBJ2-2, with 10 bases identical to TRBD2. V shed 0 bases and J 1 base; nucleotides not matched to a gene: 9. Germline V gene sequence: CDR1 SGDLS, CDR2 YYNGEE. The CDR3 contains 19 residues. CDR3 loop: CASSVAVSSGGVNTGELFF. Here the CDR3 DNA reads TGTGCCAGCAGCGTAGCCGTCTCCAGCGGGGGGGTGAACACCGGGGAGCTGTTTTTT. The complete variable domain, with remaining parts taken from reference TRBV9 and TRBJ2-2, reads DSGVTQTPKHLITATGQRVTLRCSPRSGDLSVYWYQQSLDQGLQFLIQYYNGEERAKGNILERFSAQQFPDLHSELNLSSLELGDSALYFCASSVAVSSGGVNTGELFFGEGSRLTVL.

This clone was detected a few times. The genes are TRBV27 and TRBJ2-3; 7 bases fit TRBD2. The ends lost 0 bases at V and 6 bases at J; junction bases unmatched: 12. Germline V gene data show CDR1 as MNHEY and CDR2 as SMNVEV (reference sequence). This CDR3 has 17 amino acids. This CDR3 reads CASSLSMASGARDTQYF. CDR3 DNA: TGTGCCAGCAGTTTATCGATGGCTAGCGGAGCTCGGGATACGCAGTATTTT.

This clone came up a few times. This chain uses TRBV6-1 with TRBJ2-7; the match to TRBD2 covers 10 bases. This CDR3 has 15 residues. The trim removed 0 bases at V and 4 bases at J, leaving 3 bases unmatched. The germline CDR1 and CDR2 sequences are MNHNS and SASEGT. CDR3 sequence reads: CASSEAASGSYEQYF. The CDR3 nucleotides are TGTGCCAGCAGTGAAGCTGCTAGCGGGAGTTACGAGCAGTACTTC.

This sequence joins TRBV19 and TRBJ2-1; D gene unclear. CDR1 LNHDA and CDR2 SQIVND come from the germline V gene (reference sequence). The V gene lost 6 bases and the J gene lost 6 bases, with 15 bases spanning the gap. The CDR3 is made up of 14 amino acids. The CDR3 loop is CASRGSLVVNEQFF. The CDR3 DNA follows: TGTGCCAGTAGGGGTAGCCTCGTGGTCAATGAGCAGTTCTTC.